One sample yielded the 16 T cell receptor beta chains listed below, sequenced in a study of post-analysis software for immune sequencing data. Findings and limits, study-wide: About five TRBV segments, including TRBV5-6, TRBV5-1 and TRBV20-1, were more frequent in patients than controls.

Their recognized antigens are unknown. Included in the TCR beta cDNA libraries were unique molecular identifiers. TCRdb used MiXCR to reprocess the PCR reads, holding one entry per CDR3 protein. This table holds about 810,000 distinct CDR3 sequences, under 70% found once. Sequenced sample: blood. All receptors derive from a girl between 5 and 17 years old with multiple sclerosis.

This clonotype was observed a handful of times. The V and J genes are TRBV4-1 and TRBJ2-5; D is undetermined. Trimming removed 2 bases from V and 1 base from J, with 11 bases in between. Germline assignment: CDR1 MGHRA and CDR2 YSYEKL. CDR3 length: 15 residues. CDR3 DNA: TGCGCCAGCAGCCAACCCCGCGCCAGCCAAGAGACCCAGTACTTC. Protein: CASSQPRASQETQYF.

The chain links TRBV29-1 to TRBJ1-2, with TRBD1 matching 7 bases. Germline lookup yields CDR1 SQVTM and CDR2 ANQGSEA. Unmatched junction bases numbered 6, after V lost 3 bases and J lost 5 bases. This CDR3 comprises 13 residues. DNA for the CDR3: TGCAGCGTTGACCTGACAGGGCCTTATGGCTACACCTTC. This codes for CSVDLTGPYGYTF.

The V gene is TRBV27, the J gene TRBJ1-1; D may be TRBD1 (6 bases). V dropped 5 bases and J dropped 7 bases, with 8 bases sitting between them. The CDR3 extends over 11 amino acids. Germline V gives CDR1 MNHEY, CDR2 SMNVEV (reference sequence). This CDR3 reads CASSAGVEAFF. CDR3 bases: TGTGCCAGCAGTGCAGGGGTTGAAGCTTTCTTT.

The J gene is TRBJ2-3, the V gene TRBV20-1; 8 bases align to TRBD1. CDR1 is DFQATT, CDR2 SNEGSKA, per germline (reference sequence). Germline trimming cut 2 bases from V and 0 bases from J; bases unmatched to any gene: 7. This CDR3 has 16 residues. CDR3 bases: TGCAGTGCTAGATCGCTGCGGACAGGGAGCACAGATACGCAGTATTTT. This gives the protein CSARSLRTGSTDTQYF.

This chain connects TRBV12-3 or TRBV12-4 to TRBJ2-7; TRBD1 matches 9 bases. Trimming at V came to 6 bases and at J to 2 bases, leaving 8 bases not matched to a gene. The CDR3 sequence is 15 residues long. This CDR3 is CASSITGTGPYEQYF. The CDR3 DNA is TGTGCCAGCAGCATAACTGGGACAGGGCCCTACGAGCAGTACTTC.

CDR3 sequence: CASSQQGPIGEQYF. CDR3 in DNA: TGTGCCAGCAGCCAACAGGGCCCTATAGGGGAGCAGTACTTC. The rearrangement uses TRBV7-3 and TRBJ2-7; a possible D gene is TRBD1 (6 bases). The V gene's germline CDR1 is SGHTA and CDR2 FQGTGA. CDR3 length: 14 residues. With 5 bases removed from V and 7 bases from J, the gap between germline ends came to 18 bases. Full variable domain (missing parts from reference TRBV7-3 and TRBJ2-7): GAGVSQTPSNKVTEKGKYVELRCDPISGHTALYWYRQSLGQGPEFLIYFQGTGAADDSGLPNDRFFAVRPEGSVSTLKIQRTERGDSAVYLCASSQQGPIGEQYFGPGTRLTVT.

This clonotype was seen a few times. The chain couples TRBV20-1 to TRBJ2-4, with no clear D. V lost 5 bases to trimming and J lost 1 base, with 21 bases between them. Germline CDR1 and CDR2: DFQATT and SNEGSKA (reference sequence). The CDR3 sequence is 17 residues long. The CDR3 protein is CSAALVTRSGAKNIQYF. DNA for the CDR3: TGCAGTGCTGCCCTAGTGACTCGATCTGGGGCCAAAAACATTCAGTACTTC.

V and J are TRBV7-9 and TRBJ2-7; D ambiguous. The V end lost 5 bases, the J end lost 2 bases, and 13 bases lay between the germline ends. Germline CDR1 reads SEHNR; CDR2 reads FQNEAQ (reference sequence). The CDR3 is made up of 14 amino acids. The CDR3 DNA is TGTGCCAGCAGCCCCGACTGGAGTCCCTACGAGCAGTACTTC. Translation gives CASSPDWSPYEQYF.

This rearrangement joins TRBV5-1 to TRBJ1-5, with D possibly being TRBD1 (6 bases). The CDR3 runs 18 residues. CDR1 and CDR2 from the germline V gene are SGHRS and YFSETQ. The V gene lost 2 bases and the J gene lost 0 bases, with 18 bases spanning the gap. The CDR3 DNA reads TGCGCCAGCAGCTTAACCCCGACAGGCGCTTATAGCAATCAGCCCCAGCATTTT. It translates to CASSLTPTGAYSNQPQHF.

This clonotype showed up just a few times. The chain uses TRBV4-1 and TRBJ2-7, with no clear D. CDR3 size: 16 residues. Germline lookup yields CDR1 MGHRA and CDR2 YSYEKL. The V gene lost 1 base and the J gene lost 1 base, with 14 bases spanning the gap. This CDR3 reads CASSQVLEKGSYEQYF. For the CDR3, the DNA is TGCGCCAGCAGCCAAGTACTTGAGAAGGGATCCTACGAGCAGTACTTC.

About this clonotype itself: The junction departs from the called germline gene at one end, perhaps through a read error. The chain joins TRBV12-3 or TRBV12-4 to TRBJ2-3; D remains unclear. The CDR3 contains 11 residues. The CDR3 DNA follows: TGTGCCAGCAGCCGCGCAGATGCGCAGTATTTT. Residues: CASSRADAQYF.

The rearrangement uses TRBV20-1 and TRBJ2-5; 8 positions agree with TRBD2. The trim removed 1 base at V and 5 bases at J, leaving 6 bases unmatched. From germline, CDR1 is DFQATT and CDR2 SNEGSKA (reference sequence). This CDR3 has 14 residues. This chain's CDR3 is CSARAGTSGETQYF. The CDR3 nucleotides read TGCAGTGCTAGAGCTGGGACTAGTGGCGAGACCCAGTACTTC.

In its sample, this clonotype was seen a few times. The CDR3 DNA follows: TGTGCCAGCAGGGGGACGACGGCTGGGGCCAACGTCCTGACTTTC. Its protein product is CASRGTTAGANVLTF. The chain joins TRBV28 to TRBJ2-6; D tentatively fits TRBD1 or TRBD2 (5 bases each). The germline V gene encodes CDR1 MDHEN and CDR2 SYDVKM. V lost 6 bases and J 2 bases, leaving 11 bases between the germline ends. The CDR3 loop spans 15 amino acids.

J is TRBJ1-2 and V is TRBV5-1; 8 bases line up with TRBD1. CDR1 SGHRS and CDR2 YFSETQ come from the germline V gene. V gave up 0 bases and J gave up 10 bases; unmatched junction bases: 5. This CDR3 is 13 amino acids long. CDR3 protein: CASSLGDRNDYTF. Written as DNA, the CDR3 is TGCGCCAGCAGCTTGGGGGACAGGAACGACTACACCTTC.

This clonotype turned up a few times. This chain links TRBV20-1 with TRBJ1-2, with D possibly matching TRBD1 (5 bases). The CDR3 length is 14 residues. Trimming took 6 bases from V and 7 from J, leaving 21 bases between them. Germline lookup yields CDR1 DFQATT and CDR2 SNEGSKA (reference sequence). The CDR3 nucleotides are TGCAGTGCCCGGAATCTGGACACTGTCGGTGGCTACACCTTC. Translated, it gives CSARNLDTVGGYTF.

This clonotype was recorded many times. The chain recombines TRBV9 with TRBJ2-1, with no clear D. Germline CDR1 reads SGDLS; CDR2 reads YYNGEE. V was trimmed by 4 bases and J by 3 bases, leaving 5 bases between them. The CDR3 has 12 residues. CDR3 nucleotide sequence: TGTGCCAGCAGCCCTGACTACAATGAGCAGTTCTTC. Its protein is CASSPDYNEQFF.